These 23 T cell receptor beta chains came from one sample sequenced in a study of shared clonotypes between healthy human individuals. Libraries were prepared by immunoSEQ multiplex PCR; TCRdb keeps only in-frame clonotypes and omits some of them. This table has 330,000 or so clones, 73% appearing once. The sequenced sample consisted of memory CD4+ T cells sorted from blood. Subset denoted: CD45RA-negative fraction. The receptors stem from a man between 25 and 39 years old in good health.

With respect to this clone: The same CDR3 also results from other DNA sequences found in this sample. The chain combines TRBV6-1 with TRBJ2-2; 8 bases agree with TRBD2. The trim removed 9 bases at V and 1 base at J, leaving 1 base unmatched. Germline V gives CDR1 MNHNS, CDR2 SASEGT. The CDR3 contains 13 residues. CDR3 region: CASREGNTGELFF. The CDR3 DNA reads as TGTGCCAGTCGGGAGGGGAACACCGGGGAGCTGTTTTTT.

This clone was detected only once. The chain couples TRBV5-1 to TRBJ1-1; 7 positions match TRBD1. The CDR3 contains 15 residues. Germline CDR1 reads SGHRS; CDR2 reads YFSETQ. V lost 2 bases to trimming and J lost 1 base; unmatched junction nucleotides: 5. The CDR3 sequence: CASSFVGGENTEAFF. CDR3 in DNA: TGCGCCAGCAGCTTCGTAGGGGGCGAGAACACTGAAGCTTTCTTT.

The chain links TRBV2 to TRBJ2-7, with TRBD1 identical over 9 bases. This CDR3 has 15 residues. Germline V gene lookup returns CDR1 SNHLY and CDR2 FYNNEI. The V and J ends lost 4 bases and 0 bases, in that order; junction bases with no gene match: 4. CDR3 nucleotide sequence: TGTGCCAGCAGTGGGGACAGGGCAAACTCCTACGAGCAGTACTTC. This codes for CASSGDRANSYEQYF.

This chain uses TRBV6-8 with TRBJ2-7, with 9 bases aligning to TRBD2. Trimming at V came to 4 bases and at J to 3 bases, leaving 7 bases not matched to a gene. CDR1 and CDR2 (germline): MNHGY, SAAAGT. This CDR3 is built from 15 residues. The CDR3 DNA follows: TGTGCCAGCAGTTCCACGACTAGCGGAGACTACGAGCAGTACTTC. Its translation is CASSSTTSGDYEQYF.

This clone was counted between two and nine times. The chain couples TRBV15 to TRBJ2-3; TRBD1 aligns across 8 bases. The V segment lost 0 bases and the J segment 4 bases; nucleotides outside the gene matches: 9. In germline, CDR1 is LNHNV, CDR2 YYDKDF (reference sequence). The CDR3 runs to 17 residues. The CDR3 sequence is CATSRDYYRGLADTQYF. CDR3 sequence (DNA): TGTGCCACCAGCAGAGATTACTACAGGGGGTTGGCAGATACGCAGTATTTT.

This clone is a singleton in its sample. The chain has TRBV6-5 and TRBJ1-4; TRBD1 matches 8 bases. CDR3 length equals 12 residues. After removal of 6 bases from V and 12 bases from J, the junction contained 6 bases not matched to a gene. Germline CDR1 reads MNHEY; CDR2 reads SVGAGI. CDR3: CASRDRAMELFF. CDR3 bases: TGTGCCAGCAGGGACAGGGCAATGGAACTGTTTTTT.

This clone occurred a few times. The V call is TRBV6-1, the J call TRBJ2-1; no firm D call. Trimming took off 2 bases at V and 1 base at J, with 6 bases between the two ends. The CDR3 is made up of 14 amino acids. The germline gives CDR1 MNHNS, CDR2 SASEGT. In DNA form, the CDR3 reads TGTGCCAGCAGTGAACAGCGATCCTACAATGAGCAGTTCTTC. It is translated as CASSEQRSYNEQFF.

CDR3 DNA: TGCGCCAGCAGCACCAGGGGGCTAACAGAAAAACTGTTTTTT. Translation: CASSTRGLTEKLFF. The chain combines TRBV5-1 with TRBJ1-4, with 8 bases lining up with TRBD1. V lost 4 bases and J lost 8; bases outside the gene matches: 7. This CDR3 spans 14 amino acids. Germline loops: CDR1 SGHRS, CDR2 YFSETQ. The whole variable domain, remainder taken from reference TRBV5-1 and TRBJ1-4, is KAGVTQTPRYLIKTRGQQVTLSCSPISGHRSVSWYQQTPGQGLQFLFEYFSETQRNKGNFPGRFSGRQFSNSRSEMNVSTLELGDSALYLCASSTRGLTEKLFFGSGTQLSVL.

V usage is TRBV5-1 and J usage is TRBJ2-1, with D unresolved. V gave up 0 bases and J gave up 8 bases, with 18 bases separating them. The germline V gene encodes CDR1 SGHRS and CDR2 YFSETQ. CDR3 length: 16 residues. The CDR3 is CASSLAASARADEQFF. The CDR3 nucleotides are TGCGCCAGCAGCTTGGCCGCGAGCGCCCGGGCCGATGAGCAGTTCTTC.

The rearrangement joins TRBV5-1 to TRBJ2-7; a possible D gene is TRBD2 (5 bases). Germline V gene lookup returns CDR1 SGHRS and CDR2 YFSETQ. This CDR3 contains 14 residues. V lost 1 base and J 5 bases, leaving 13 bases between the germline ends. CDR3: CASSLRERSNEQYF. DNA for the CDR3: TGCGCCAGCAGCTTGAGAGAGCGGAGCAACGAGCAGTACTTC.

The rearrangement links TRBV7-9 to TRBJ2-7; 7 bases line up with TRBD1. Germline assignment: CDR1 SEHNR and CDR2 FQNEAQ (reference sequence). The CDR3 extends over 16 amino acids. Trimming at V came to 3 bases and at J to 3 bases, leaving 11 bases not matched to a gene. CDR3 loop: CASSFGQASPHYEQYF. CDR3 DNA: TGTGCCAGCAGCTTTGGACAGGCCTCCCCCCACTACGAGCAGTACTTC.

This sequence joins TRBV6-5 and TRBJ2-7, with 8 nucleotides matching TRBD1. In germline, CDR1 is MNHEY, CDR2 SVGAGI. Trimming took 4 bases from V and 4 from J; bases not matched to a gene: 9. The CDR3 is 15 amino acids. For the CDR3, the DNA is TGTGCCAGCAGTTCACGGACAGGGACTTATTACGAGCAGTACTTC. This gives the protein CASSSRTGTYYEQYF.

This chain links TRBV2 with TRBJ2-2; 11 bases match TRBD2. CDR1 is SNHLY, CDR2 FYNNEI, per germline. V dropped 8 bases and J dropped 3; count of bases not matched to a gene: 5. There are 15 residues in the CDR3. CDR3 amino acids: CASGGTSGHTGELFF. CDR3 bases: TGTGCCAGCGGGGGGACTAGCGGCCACACCGGGGAGCTGTTTTTT.

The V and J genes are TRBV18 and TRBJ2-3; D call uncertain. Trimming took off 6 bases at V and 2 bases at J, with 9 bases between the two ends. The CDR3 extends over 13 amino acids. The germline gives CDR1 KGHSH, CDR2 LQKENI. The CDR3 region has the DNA TGTGCCAGCTCCGTGACAATCACAGATACGCAGTATTTT. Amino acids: CASSVTITDTQYF.

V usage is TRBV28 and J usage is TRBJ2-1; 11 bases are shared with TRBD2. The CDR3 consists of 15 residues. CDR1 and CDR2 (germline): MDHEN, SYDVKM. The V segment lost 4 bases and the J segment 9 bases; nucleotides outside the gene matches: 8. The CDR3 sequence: CASSSIAGGKGEQFF. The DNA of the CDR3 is TGTGCCAGCAGTTCTATAGCGGGAGGGAAGGGTGAGCAGTTCTTC.

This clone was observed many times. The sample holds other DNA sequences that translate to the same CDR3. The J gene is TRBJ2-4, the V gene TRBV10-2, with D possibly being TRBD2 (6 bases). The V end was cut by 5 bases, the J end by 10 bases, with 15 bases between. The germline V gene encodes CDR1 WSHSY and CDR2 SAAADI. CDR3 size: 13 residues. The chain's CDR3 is CASSPRQEGIQYF. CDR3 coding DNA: TGCGCCAGCAGTCCCCGTCAGGAGGGGATTCAGTACTTC.

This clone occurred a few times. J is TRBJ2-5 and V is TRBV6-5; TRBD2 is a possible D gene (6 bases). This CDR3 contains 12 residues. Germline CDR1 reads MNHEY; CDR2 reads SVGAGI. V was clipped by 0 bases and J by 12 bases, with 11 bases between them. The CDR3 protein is CASSYSGTGEYF. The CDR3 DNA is TGTGCCAGCAGTTACTCGGGGACTGGGGAGTACTTC.

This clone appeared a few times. Here the CDR3 reads CASSLPSGRGTDTQYF. CDR3 nucleotide sequence: TGTGCCAGCAGCTTGCCGAGCGGGAGGGGGACAGATACGCAGTATTTT. V is TRBV5-4 and J is TRBJ2-3; 10 nucleotides line up with TRBD2. V was clipped by 1 base and J by 3 bases; unmatched bases: 5. The length of the CDR3 is 16 residues. Germline V gene lookup returns CDR1 SGHNT and CDR2 YYREEE (reference sequence).

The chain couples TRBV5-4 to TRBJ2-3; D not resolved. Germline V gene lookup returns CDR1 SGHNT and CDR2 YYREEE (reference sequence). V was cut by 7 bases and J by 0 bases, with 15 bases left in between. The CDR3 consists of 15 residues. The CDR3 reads CASGKRERSTDTQYF. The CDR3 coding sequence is TGTGCCAGCGGCAAAAGGGAACGTAGCACAGATACGCAGTATTTT.

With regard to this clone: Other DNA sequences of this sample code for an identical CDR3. CDR3 loop: CASSYAGLDQPQHF. CDR3 sequence (DNA): TGTGCCAGCTCTTACGCGGGTTTGGATCAGCCCCAGCATTTT. The rearrangement links TRBV18 to TRBJ1-5; D gene ambiguous. The germline CDR1 and CDR2 sequences are KGHSH and LQKENI. V was pared by 6 bases and J by 5 bases, with 14 bases between. The CDR3 runs to 14 residues.

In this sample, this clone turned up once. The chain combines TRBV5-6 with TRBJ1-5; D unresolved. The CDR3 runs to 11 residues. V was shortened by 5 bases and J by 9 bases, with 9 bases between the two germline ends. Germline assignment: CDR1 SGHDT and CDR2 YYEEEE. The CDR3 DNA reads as TGTGCCAGCAGTTCAAACACGCCCCAGCATTTT. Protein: CASSSNTPQHF.

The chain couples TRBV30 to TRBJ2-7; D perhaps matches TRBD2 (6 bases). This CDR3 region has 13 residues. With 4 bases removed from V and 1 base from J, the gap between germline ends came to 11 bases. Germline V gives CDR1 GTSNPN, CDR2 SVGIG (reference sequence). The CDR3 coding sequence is TGTGCCTGGAAGGAGGGACCGTCCTACGAGCAGTACTTC. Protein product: CAWKEGPSYEQYF.

CDR3 sequence: CASISGVSYEQYF. CDR3 DNA sequence: TGTGCCAGCATCAGCGGGGTCTCCTACGAGCAGTACTTC. The rearrangement joins TRBV2 to TRBJ2-7; TRBD2 agrees at 7 bases. The CDR3 has 13 amino acids. J gave up 0 bases and V 7 bases, and 3 bases lay outside the gene matches. Germline V gene lookup returns CDR1 SNHLY and CDR2 FYNNEI.